Listed below are T cell receptor beta chains from one sample, sequenced in a study of shared clonotypes between healthy human individuals. The method was immunoSEQ multiplex PCR; TCRdb's version includes in-frame clones alone and lacks a portion of them. This repertoire shows around 1.4 million clones, 98% found once; its top ten account for 0.36%. The sample was naive CD4+ T cells sorted from blood. All receptors come from a man aged 25 to 45 in good health. Each CDR3 is given with its conserved first and last residue. The D gene is left open where the match is weak. Rows may omit the clone size; those that give it use once, few, many or a size class.

d_gene | j_gene | abundance | v_gene | CDR3nt | CDR3aa
NA | TRBJ2-5 | NA | TRBV7-3 | TGTGCCAGCAGCTTAGGAGGGGGCCAAGAGACCCAGTACTTC | CASSLGGGQETQYF
NA | TRBJ1-4 | NA | TRBV20-1 | TGCAGTGCCGGGGAAAATGAAAAACTGTTTTTT | CSAGENEKLFF
NA | TRBJ2-7 | once | TRBV7-3 | TGTGCCAGCAGCTCCCAGGGAGGTAACGAGCAGTACTTC | CASSSQGGNEQYF
TRBD2 | TRBJ2-3 | NA | TRBV25-1 | TGTGCCAGTGGTGGTGGTAGCGGGCCGACAGATACGCAGTATTTT | CASGGGSGPTDTQYF
NA | TRBJ1-1 | NA | TRBV2 | TGTGCCAGCAGTGAAGCGCGACAGAGGAACACTGAAGCTTTCTTT | CASSEARQRNTEAFF
TRBD2 | TRBJ2-7 | once | TRBV29-1 | TGCAGCGTTAGGACTAGCGGGAGTTTCTACGAGCAGTACTTC | CSVRTSGSFYEQYF
TRBD1 | TRBJ2-1 | NA | TRBV11-2 | TGTGCCAGCAGCTTATGGGACAGGGACTACAATGAGCAGTTCTTC | CASSLWDRDYNEQFF
TRBD1 | TRBJ2-2 | NA | TRBV7-9 | TGTGCCAGCAGCCAACCGAAGACAGGGCAGTCGGGCGGGGAGCTGTTTTTT | CASSQPKTGQSGGELFF
NA | TRBJ2-3 | NA | TRBV9 | TGTGCCAGCAGCGTAGACCGCCGGGGGCGTACTAGCACAGATACGCAGTATTTT | CASSVDRRGRTSTDTQYF
NA | TRBJ2-5 | NA | TRBV5-1 | TGCGCCAGCAGCTTGTTCTCCCTCCGGACGGAGACCCAGTACTTC | CASSLFSLRTETQYF
TRBD2 | TRBJ2-1 | NA | TRBV7-6 | TGTGCCAGCAGCGATAGCGGGAGCTCCTACAATGAGCAGTTCTTC | CASSDSGSSYNEQFF
TRBD2 | TRBJ2-2 | NA | TRBV27 | TGTGCCAGCAGTTTAGGTAGCGGGGTTCCCGGGGAGCTGTTTTTT | CASSLGSGVPGELFF
NA | TRBJ2-7 | NA | TRBV7-7 | TGTGCTAGCAGCCCCGCCGGCTCCTACGAGCAGTACTTC | CASSPAGSYEQYF
TRBD1 | TRBJ1-2 | NA | TRBV9 | TGTGCCAGCAGCGTAGATTTGGAGGGACAGGGGGCCTATGGCTACACCTTC | CASSVDLEGQGAYGYTF
NA | TRBJ2-4 | NA | TRBV11-2 | TGTGCCAGCAGCCGACGGACTCTAGCCAAAAACATTCAGTACTTC | CASSRRTLAKNIQYF